Listed below are T cell receptor beta chains from one sample, sequenced in a study of blood T cell repertoires in COVID-19. Some clones are missing from TCRdb's copy, which holds only in-frame ones; the method was immunoSEQ multiplex PCR. This sample has under 300,000 clones, with approximately 85% found just once. Sequencing used peripheral blood. Every receptor here comes from a man aged 45 to 65 with acute or convalescent COVID-19. CDR3s include the opening cysteine and the closing phenylalanine or tryptophan. A D gene is named only where the DNA matches it firmly. Only some rows state a clone size, as once, few, many or a class for expanded clones.

j_call | v_call | clone_size | cdr3_length | d_call | cdr3_nt | cdr3_aa
TRBJ1-6 | TRBV18 | - | 15 | - | TGTGCCAGCTCCCCGGGAAGCTCCTATAATTCACCCCTCCACTTT | CASSPGSSYNSPLHF
TRBJ2-2 | TRBV29-1 | few | 19 | TRBD1 | TGCAGCGTTGGATTGTCGGGACAGGGGGCCGGGCCGATCACCGGGGAGCTGTTTTTT | CSVGLSGQGAGPITGELFF
TRBJ2-3 | TRBV5-6 | - | 15 | - | TGTGCCAGCAGCTTCCGGACAGGGAGGGTAGATACGCAGTATTTT | CASSFRTGRVDTQYF
TRBJ2-5 | TRBV6-5 | - | 13 | TRBD1 | TGTGCCAGCAGTCGGGACAGGGGGGAGACCCAGTACTTC | CASSRDRGETQYF
TRBJ1-4 | TRBV10-3 | - | 13 | - | TGTGCCATCAGTGACAGTTCCGATGAAAAACTGTTTTTT | CAISDSSDEKLFF
TRBJ1-6 | TRBV9 | - | 14 | - | TGTGCCAGCAGCGTAGATTCTGGCCTAGGGGGCCTCCACTTT | CASSVDSGLGGLHF
TRBJ1-6 | TRBV18 | - | 15 | - | TGTGCCAGCTCACCGACAGTCTCCTATAATTCACCCCTCCACTTT | CASSPTVSYNSPLHF
TRBJ2-3 | TRBV11-2 | few | 12 | - | TGTGCCAGCAGCTTATACGGTGGAGCGCAGTATTTT | CASSLYGGAQYF
TRBJ2-3 | TRBV5-4 | - | 13 | - | TGTGCCAGCAGCCCCCCGAGCACAGATACGCAGTATTTT | CASSPPSTDTQYF
TRBJ2-1 | TRBV12-3/TRBV12-4 | few | 13 | - | TGTGCCAGCAGTTTTGGACTTAACAATGAGCAGTTCTTC | CASSFGLNNEQFF
TRBJ2-7 | TRBV7-9 | - | 15 | - | TGTGCCAGCAGCCGAGACAGGGGAGGGTACTACGAGCAGTACTTC | CASSRDRGGYYEQYF
TRBJ1-2 | TRBV6-5 | - | 13 | TRBD1 | TGTGCCAGCAGGGACAGGGGGCGTTATGGCTACACCTTC | CASRDRGRYGYTF
TRBJ2-3 | TRBV27 | - | 16 | TRBD2 | TGTGCCATCGCCGGGACTAGCGGGAGCTTCACAGATACGCAGTATTTT | CAIAGTSGSFTDTQYF
TRBJ1-2 | TRBV28 | - | 12 | TRBD1 | TGTGCCAGCAGTACAGGGGTATATGGCTACACCTTC | CASSTGVYGYTF
TRBJ1-3 | TRBV11-3 | - | 19 | TRBD1 | TGTGCCAGCAGTTACGGGACAGGGGGCCGGGGTCCCTCTGGAAACACCATATATTTT | CASSYGTGGRGPSGNTIYF
TRBJ1-2 | TRBV27 | - | 14 | - | TGTGCCAGCAGTTTAAGCTCTTTTATCGCGGGCTACACCTTC | CASSLSSFIAGYTF
TRBJ2-2 | TRBV5-1 | - | 15 | TRBD1 | TGCGCCAGCAGCTACGGGACAGGGCAAACCGGGGAGCTGTTTTTT | CASSYGTGQTGELFF
TRBJ2-7 | TRBV27 | - | 12 | - | TGTGCCAGCAGTCCAGGGGTGGGCGAGCAGTACTTC | CASSPGVGEQYF
TRBJ2-3 | TRBV7-8 | once | 15 | TRBD2 | TGTGCCAGCAGCTTCGGAAGCGGGGGCACAGATACGCAGTATTTT | CASSFGSGGTDTQYF
TRBJ1-5 | TRBV28 | - | 15 | TRBD1 | TGTGCCAGCAGCCGAGGACAGGTATTCTCTCAGCCCCAGCATTTT | CASSRGQVFSQPQHF
TRBJ2-2 | TRBV5-4 | - | 16 | - | TGTGCCAGCACCGATCCCACGACACAGAACACCGGGGAGCTGTTTTTT | CASTDPTTQNTGELFF
TRBJ2-7 | TRBV28 | - | 15 | TRBD2 | TGTGCCAGCAGTTTTCTAGGCCAGCGGGAAGACGAGCAGTACTTC | CASSFLGQREDEQYF
TRBJ2-7 | TRBV5-1 | - | 14 | TRBD1 | TGCGCCAGCAGCGCCGGACAGGGGGCTGGTGAGCAGTACTTC | CASSAGQGAGEQYF
TRBJ2-3 | TRBV5-5 | once | 17 | TRBD1 | TGTGCCAGCAGCTCAGCCTTCGGACAGGGGGACACAGATACGCAGTATTTT | CASSSAFGQGDTDTQYF
TRBJ1-5 | TRBV18 | - | 15 | - | TGTGCCAGCTCCCGGACAGAGATTAGCAATCAGCCCCAGCATTTT | CASSRTEISNQPQHF
TRBJ1-4 | TRBV7-9 | - | 15 | TRBD1 | TGTGCCAGCATCAAAAAGGGACAGCCTAATGAAAAACTGTTTTTT | CASIKKGQPNEKLFF
TRBJ1-4 | TRBV28 | few | 14 | - | TGTGCCAGCAGTTTAGCCAGGGAAATTGAAAAACTGTTTTTT | CASSLAREIEKLFF
TRBJ2-2 | TRBV18 | - | 15 | TRBD2 | TGTGCCAGCTCACCAAATCCTAGCGGCACCGGGGAGCTGTTTTTT | CASSPNPSGTGELFF
TRBJ2-5 | TRBV5-1 | - | 16 | TRBD1 | TGCGCCAGCAGCTTGAATCAGGGGGCGAGTGGAGAGACCCAGTACTTC | CASSLNQGASGETQYF
TRBJ2-7 | TRBV10-3 | - | 20 | TRBD2 | TGTGCCATCCCAAAAATCCCGGTCAGACGAGAGCGGGAGGGCCTGTGCGAGCAGTACTTC | CAIPKIPVRREREGLCEQYF
TRBJ2-4 | TRBV3-1/TRBV3-2 | once | 16 | TRBD2 | TGTGCCAGCAGCCCCGCACTGCGAGCGGGGAGGAACATTCAGTACTTC | CASSPALRAGRNIQYF
TRBJ2-3 | TRBV28 | - | 15 | - | TGTGCCAGCAGTTTTTTGCGGGACAGCACAGATACGCAGTATTTT | CASSFLRDSTDTQYF
TRBJ2-7 | TRBV2 | - | 17 | TRBD2 | TGTGCCAGCAGTGAATATTTCGTGCGGGGGAGCTCCTACGAGCAGTACTTC | CASSEYFVRGSSYEQYF
TRBJ2-7 | TRBV11-3 | - | 18 | TRBD2 | TGTGCCAGCACTCCGGGACTAGCGGGAGGGCGGAGCTCCTACGAGCAGTACTTC | CASTPGLAGGRSSYEQYF
TRBJ2-7 | TRBV2 | few | 13 | TRBD1 | TGTGCCAGCACCGGGACAGGGGGTTACGAGCAGTACTTC | CASTGTGGYEQYF
TRBJ1-2 | TRBV19 | - | 17 | TRBD1 | TGTGCCAGTAGTAAAGCCGGGACAGAGGGCCCTAACTATGGCTACACCTTC | CASSKAGTEGPNYGYTF
TRBJ1-1 | TRBV18 | - | 17 | - | TGTGCCAGCTCACCACCAGGGTCCTCACAGGGGAACACTGAAGCTTTCTTT | CASSPPGSSQGNTEAFF
TRBJ2-1 | TRBV30 | - | 17 | TRBD2 | TGTGCCTGGAGTGGACTAGCGGGATCCCCCTCCTACAATGAGCAGTTCTTC | CAWSGLAGSPSYNEQFF
TRBJ2-7 | TRBV29-1 | - | 15 | - | TGCAGCGAGCTCGATGCAGGGTTCCCCTCCTACGAGCAGTACTTC | CSELDAGFPSYEQYF
TRBJ2-1 | TRBV7-6 | few | 16 | TRBD2 | TGTGCCAGCAGCTTATCCGTGGCTAGCGGGAACAATGAGCAGTTCTTC | CASSLSVASGNNEQFF
TRBJ1-1 | TRBV19 | few | 14 | - | TGTGCCAGTAGTCGGACAAGCTTGGACACTGAAGCTTTCTTT | CASSRTSLDTEAFF
TRBJ2-7 | TRBV28 | once | 13 | - | TGTGCCAGCAGTGACGCGGTGAGGTACGAGCAGTACTTC | CASSDAVRYEQYF
TRBJ2-7 | TRBV28 | - | 13 | - | TGTGCCAGCAGTGACAGACACTCCTACGAGCAGTACTTC | CASSDRHSYEQYF
TRBJ2-7 | TRBV7-3 | - | 13 | - | TGTGCCAGCAGCTCGGGAGCGGGCTACGAGCAGTACTTC | CASSSGAGYEQYF
TRBJ1-1 | TRBV28 | once | 17 | TRBD1 | TGTGCCAGCAGTAACAGGGGGCGGTGGGGAGTGAACACTGAAGCTTTCTTT | CASSNRGRWGVNTEAFF
TRBJ2-3 | TRBV7-2 | - | 15 | TRBD2 | TGTGCCAGCAGCTTAAGACTAGCGAGTACAGATACGCAGTATTTT | CASSLRLASTDTQYF
TRBJ1-5 | TRBV7-8 | - | 16 | TRBD1 | TGTGCCAGCAGCAGCAGGGACAGGGGAAGCAATCAGCCCCAGCATTTT | CASSSRDRGSNQPQHF
TRBJ2-2 | TRBV6-5 | - | 14 | TRBD2 | TGTGCCAGCAGTAGCGGGGGAGTCACCGGGGAGCTGTTTTTT | CASSSGGVTGELFF
TRBJ1-6 | TRBV13 | - | 13 | - | TGTGCCAGCAGCATCAGACAGAATTCACCCCTCCACTTT | CASSIRQNSPLHF
TRBJ2-7 | TRBV5-1 | - | 14 | - | TGCGCCAGCAGAGGGGCTTCTAGCTCCTACGAGCAGTACTTC | CASRGASSSYEQYF
TRBJ2-3 | TRBV10-3 | once | 14 | - | TGTGCCATCCACACTGGAACAGACACAGATACGCAGTATTTT | CAIHTGTDTDTQYF
TRBJ1-1 | TRBV5-1 | - | 14 | - | TGCGCCAGCAGCGTGCATACACCCGAAACTGAAGCTTTCTTT | CASSVHTPETEAFF
TRBJ2-7 | TRBV12-3/TRBV12-4 | - | 13 | - | TGTGCCAGCAGTTTTCTCAGATTCTACGAGCAGTACTTC | CASSFLRFYEQYF
TRBJ2-7 | TRBV19 | - | 14 | - | TGTGCCAGTACCGCGACAGGTAGCTCCTACGAGCAGTACTTC | CASTATGSSYEQYF